Sequencing of this T cell receptor (beta chain) was carried out in a study of blood T cells in healthy people across ages. Study observations and caveats: Per million T cells, the diversity of TCR beta decreased roughly linearly as age advanced.

V lost 3 bases, J lost 0 bases, and 8 bases stayed unmatched. CDR1 is DFQATT and CDR2 is SNEGSKA in the germline V gene (reference sequence). The CDR3 length is 16 residues. Peripheral blood was drawn, ten milliliters per donor. Per sample, at least 5.5 micrograms of total RNA were extracted. Comments on this clonotype: Its specificity is not known.

Through a sample-barcoded 5' primer and a J-beta primer mix, a second PCR was run for about 6 to 11 cycles. TCRdb called the 5' RACE reads again in MiXCR, with one record for every CDR3 protein. Of some 700,000 distinct CDR3 sequences in the sample, 20% to 25% were seen once. This sequence joins TRBV20-1 and TRBJ2-7; the match to TRBD2 covers 10 bases. Sample: blood. The TCR originated in a man aged 65 to 79 in good health. The CDR3 sequence: CSASPLAGASSYEQYV. The CDR3 DNA is TGCAGTGCTAGTCCCCTAGCGGGAGCGAGCTCCTACGAGCAGTACGTC.